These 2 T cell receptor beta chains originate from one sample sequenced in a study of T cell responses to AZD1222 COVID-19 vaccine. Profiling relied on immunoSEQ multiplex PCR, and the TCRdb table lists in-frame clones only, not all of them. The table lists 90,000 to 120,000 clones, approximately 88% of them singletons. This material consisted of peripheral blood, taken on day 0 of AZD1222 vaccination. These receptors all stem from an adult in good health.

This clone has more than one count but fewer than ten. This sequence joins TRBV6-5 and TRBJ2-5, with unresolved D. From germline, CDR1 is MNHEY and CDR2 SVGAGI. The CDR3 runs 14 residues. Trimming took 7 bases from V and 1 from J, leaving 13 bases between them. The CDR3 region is CASIEDPRQETQYF. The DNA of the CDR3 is TGTGCCAGCATAGAGGACCCCCGCCAAGAGACCCAGTACTTC.

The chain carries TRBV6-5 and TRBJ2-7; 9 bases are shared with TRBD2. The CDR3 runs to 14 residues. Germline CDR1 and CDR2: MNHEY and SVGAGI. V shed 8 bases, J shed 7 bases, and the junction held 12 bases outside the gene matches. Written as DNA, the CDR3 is TGTGCCAGCTGGGCTAGCGGGATCGTGTGGGAGCAGTACTTC. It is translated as CASWASGIVWEQYF.